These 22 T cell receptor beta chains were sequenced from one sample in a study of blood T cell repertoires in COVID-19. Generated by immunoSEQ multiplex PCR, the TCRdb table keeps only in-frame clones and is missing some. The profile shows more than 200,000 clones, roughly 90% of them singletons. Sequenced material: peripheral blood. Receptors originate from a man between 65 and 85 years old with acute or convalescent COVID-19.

In DNA form, the CDR3 reads TGTGCCAGTAGTACAGGGGGCCCAGGCACCGGGGAGCTGTTTTTT. Translation gives CASSTGGPGTGELFF. This chain joins TRBV19 and TRBJ2-2, with 8 positions matching TRBD1. Germline V gene lookup returns CDR1 LNHDA and CDR2 SQIVND (reference sequence). The length of the CDR3 is 15 residues. V trimming: 4 bases; J trimming: 4 bases; junction bases outside the gene matches: 5. The entire variable domain, with the rest obtained from reference TRBV19 and TRBJ2-2, is as follows: DGGITQSPKYLFRKEGQNVTLSCEQNLNHDAMYWYRQDPGQGLRLIYYSQIVNDFQKGDIAEGYSVSREKKESFPLTVTSAQKNPTAFYLCASSTGGPGTGELFFGEGSRLTVL.

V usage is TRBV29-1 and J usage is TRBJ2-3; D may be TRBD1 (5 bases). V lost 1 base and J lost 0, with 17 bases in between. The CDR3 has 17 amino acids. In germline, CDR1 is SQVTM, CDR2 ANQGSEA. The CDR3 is CSVEVVPDSYSTDTQYF. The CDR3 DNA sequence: TGCAGCGTTGAAGTTGTTCCAGACAGTTATAGCACAGATACGCAGTATTTT.

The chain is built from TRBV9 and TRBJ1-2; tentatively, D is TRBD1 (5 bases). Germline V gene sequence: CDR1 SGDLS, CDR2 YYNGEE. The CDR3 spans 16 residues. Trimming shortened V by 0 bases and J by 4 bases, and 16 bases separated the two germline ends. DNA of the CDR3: TGTGCCAGCAGCGTAGATGGACGGGGGGAACTCTATGGCTACACCTTC. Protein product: CASSVDGRGELYGYTF.

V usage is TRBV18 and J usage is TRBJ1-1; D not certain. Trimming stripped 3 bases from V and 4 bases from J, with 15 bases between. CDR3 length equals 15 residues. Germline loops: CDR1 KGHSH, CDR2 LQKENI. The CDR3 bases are TGTGCCAGCTCACCCATAGGGAGAGAGGGCACTGAAGCTTTCTTT. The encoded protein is CASSPIGREGTEAFF.

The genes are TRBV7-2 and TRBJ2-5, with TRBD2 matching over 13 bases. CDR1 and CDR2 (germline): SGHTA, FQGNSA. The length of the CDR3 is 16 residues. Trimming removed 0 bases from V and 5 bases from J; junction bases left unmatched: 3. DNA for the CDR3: TGTGCCAGCAGCTTAGCACTAGCGGGAGGGCAGGAGACCCAGTACTTC. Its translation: CASSLALAGGQETQYF.

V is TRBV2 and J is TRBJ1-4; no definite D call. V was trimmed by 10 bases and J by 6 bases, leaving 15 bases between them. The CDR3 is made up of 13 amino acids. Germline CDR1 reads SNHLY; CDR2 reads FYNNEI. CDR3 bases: TGTGCCACTCGAGGGAGATCGGATGAAAAACTGTTTTTT. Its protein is CATRGRSDEKLFF.

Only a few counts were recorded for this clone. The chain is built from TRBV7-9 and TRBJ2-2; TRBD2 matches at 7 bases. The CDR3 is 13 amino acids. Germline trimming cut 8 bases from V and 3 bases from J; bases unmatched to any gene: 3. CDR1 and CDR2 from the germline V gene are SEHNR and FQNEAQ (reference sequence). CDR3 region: CASGRAYTGELFF. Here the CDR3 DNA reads TGTGCCAGCGGGAGGGCTTACACCGGGGAGCTGTTTTTT.

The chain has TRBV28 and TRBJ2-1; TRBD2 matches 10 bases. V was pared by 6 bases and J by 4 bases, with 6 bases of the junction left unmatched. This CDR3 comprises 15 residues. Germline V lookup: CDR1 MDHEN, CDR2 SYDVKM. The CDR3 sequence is CASRLLAGAYNEQFF. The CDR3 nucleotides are TGTGCCAGCAGGCTCCTAGCGGGAGCTTACAATGAGCAGTTCTTC. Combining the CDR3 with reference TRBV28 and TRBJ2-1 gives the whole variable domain DVKVTQSSRYLVKRTGEKVFLECVQDMDHENMFWYRQDPGLGLRLIYFSYDVKMKEKGDIPEGYSVSREKKERFSLILESASTNQTSMYLCASRLLAGAYNEQFFGPGTRLTVL.

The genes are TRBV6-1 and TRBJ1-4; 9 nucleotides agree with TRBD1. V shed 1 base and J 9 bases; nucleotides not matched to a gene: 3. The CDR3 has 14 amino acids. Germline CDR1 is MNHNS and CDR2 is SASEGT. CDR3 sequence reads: CASSEGTGAQKLFF. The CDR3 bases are TGTGCCAGCAGTGAAGGGACAGGGGCGCAAAAACTGTTTTTT.

Written as DNA, the CDR3 is TGTGCCAGCTCACCTCCCGGGACAGGGACGGCTGAAAAACTGTTTTTT. It encodes CASSPPGTGTAEKLFF. The chain employs TRBV18 and TRBJ1-4; TRBD1 matches 9 bases. Germline CDR1 is KGHSH and CDR2 is LQKENI. V gave up 3 bases and J gave up 7 bases; unmatched junction bases: 9. This CDR3 contains 16 residues.

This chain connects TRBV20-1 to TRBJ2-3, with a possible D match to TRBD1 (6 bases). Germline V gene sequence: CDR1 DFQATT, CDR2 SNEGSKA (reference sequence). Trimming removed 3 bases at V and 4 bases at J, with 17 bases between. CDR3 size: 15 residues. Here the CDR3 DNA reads TGCAGTGCTAGTAAAGGGGGAGCCCGCGCAGATACGCAGTATTTT. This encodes CSASKGGARADTQYF.

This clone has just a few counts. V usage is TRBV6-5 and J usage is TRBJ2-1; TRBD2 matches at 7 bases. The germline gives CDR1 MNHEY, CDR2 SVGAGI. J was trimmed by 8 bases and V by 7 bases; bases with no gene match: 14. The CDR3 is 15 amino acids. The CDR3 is CASNPSGGAHDEQFF. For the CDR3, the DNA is TGTGCCAGCAACCCTAGCGGTGGAGCTCACGATGAGCAGTTCTTC.

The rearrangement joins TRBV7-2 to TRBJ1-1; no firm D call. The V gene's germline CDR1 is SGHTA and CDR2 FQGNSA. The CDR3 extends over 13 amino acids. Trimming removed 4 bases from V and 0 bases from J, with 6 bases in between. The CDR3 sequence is CASSSEMNTEAFF. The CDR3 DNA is TGTGCCAGCAGCTCCGAGATGAACACTGAAGCTTTCTTT.

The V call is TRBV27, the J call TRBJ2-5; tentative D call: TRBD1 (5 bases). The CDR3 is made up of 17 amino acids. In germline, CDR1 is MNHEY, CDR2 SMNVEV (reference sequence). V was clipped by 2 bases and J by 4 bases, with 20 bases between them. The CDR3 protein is CASSLKGPSQFRETQYF. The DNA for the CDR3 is TGTGCCAGCAGTTTAAAGGGGCCGTCACAATTCAGAGAGACCCAGTACTTC.

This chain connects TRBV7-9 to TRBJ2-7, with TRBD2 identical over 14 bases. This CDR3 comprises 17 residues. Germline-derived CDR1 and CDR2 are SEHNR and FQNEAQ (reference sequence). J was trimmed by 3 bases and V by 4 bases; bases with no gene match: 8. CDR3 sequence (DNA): TGTGCCAGCAGCTCATTAGGAGGGACTAGCGGGAGCTACGAGCAGTACTTC. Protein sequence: CASSSLGGTSGSYEQYF.

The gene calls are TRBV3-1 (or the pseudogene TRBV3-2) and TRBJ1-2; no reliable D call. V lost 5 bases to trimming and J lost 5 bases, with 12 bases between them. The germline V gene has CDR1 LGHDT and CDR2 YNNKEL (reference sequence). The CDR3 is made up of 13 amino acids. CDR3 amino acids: CASSSDGNYGYTF. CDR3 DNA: TGTGCCAGCAGCTCGGACGGGAATTATGGCTACACCTTC.

The CDR3 spells CASSSNNYGYTF. CDR3 sequence (DNA): TGTGCCAGCAGCTCCAATAACTATGGCTACACCTTC. The V gene is TRBV5-4, the J gene TRBJ1-2; D remains ambiguous. The CDR3 is 12 residues long. In germline, CDR1 is SGHNT, CDR2 YYREEE (reference sequence). Trimming took off 3 bases at V and 1 base at J, with 4 bases between the two ends.

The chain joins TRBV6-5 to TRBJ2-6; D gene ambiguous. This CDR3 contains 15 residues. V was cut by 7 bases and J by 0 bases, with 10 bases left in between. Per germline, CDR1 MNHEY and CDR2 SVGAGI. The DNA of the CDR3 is TGTGCCAGCATGTCTGCGAGCTCTGGGGCCAACGTCCTGACTTTC. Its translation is CASMSASSGANVLTF.

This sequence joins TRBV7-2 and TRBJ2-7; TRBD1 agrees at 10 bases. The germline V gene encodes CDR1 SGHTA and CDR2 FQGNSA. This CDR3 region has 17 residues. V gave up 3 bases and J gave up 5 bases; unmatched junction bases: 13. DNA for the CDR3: TGTGCCAGCAGCTTGCATCGCATAGGACAGGGGGACCACGAGCAGTACTTC. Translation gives CASSLHRIGQGDHEQYF.

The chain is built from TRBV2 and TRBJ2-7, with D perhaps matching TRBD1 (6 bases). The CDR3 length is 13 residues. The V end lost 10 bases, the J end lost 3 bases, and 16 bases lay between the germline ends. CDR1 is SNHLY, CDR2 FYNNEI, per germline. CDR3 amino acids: CANAGTRSYEQYF. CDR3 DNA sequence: TGTGCCAACGCCGGGACACGGAGCTACGAGCAGTACTTC.

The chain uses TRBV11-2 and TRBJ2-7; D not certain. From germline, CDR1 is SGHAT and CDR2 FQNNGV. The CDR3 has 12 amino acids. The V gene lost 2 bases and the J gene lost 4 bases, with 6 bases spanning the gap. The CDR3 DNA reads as TGTGCCAGCAGCTTAACGGGTTACGAGCAGTACTTC. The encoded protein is CASSLTGYEQYF.

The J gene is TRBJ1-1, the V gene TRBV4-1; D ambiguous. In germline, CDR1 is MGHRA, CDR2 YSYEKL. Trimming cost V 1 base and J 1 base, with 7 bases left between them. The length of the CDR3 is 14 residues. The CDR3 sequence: CASSQVPGNTEAFF. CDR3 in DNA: TGCGCCAGCAGCCAAGTACCGGGGAACACTGAAGCTTTCTTT.